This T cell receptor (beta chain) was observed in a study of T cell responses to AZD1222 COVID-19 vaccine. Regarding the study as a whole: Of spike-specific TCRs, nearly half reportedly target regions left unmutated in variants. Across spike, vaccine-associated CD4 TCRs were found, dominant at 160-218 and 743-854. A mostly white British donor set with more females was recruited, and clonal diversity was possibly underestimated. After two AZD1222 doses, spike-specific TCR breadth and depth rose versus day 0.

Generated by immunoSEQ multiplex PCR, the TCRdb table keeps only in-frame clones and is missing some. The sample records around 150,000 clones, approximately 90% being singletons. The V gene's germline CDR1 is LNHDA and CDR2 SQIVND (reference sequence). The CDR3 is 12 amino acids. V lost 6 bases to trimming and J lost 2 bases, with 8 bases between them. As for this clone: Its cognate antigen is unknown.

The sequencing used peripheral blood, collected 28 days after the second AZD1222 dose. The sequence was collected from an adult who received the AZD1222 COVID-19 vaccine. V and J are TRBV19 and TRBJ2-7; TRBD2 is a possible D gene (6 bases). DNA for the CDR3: TGTGCCAGTAGCGGGAGCGCCTACGAGCAGTACTTC. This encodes CASSGSAYEQYF.